This TCR beta chain was observed in a study of blood T cell repertoires in COVID-19. In the study's own analysis: Estimates of nucleated cell counts were drawn from the amplification of reference gene primers. Produced via immunoSEQ multiplex PCR; TCRdb's table is partial and in-frame only. The DNA gave D and trimming, while V, J and clone size come from that table. The sample holds 150,000 to 200,000 clones, approximately 95% seen once. Seattle's enrolled individuals joined amid active infection and were then monitored longitudinally. The sample taken for sequencing was peripheral blood. This clonotype was sampled from a woman aged 55 to 70 with COVID-19, enrolled during active disease.

The CDR3, as DNA: TGCGCCAGCAGCTTGCGGGTCGACGGATCACCCCTCCACTTT. Translated: CASSLRVDGSPLHF. V is TRBV5-1 and J is TRBJ1-6; D not resolved. The CDR3 spans 14 residues. The ends were cut back, 1 base at V and 10 bases at J, with 12 bases in the middle. In germline, CDR1 is SGHRS, CDR2 YFSETQ.